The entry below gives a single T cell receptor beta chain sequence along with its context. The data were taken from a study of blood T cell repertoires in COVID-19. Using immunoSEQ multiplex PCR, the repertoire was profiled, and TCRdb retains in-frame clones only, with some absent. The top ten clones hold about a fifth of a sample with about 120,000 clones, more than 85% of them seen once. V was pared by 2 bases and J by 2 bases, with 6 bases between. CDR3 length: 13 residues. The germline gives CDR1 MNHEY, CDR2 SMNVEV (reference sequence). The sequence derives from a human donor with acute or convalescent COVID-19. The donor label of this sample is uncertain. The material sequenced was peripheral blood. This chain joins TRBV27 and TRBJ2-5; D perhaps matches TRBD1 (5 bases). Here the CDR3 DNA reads TGTGCCAGCAGTTTAGGACAACAAGAGACCCAGTACTTC. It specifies CASSLGQQETQYF.